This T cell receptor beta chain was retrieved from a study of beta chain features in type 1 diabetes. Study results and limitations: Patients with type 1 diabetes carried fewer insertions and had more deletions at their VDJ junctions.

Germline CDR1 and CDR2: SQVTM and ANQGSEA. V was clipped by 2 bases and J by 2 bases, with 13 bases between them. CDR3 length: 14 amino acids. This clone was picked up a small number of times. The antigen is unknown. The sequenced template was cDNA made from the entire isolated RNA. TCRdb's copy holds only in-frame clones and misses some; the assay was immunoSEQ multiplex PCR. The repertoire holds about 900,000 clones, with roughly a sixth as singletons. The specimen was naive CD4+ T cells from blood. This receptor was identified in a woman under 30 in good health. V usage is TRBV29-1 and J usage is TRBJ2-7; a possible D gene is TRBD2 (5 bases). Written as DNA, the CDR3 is TGCAGCGTTGAAATCGGGGTTGGTCCCTACGAGCAGTACTTC. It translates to CSVEIGVGPYEQYF.